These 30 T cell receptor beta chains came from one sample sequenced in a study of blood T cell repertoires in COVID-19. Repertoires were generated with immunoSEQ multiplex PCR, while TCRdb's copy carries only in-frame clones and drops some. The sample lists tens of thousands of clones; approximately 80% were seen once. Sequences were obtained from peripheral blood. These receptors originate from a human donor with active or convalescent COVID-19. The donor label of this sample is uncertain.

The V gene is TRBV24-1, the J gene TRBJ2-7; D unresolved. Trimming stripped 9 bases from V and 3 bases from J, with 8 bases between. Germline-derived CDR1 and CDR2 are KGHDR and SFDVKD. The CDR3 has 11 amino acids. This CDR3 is CATLEYYEQYF. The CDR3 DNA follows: TGTGCCACCCTCGAGTACTACGAGCAGTACTTC.

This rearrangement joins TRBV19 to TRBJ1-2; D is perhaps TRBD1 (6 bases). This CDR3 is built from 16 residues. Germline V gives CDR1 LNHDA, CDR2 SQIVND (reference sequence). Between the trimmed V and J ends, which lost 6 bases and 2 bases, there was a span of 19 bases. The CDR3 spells CASRLTGDGLNYGYTF. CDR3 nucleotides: TGTGCCAGTAGATTGACAGGCGACGGCCTAAACTATGGCTACACCTTC.

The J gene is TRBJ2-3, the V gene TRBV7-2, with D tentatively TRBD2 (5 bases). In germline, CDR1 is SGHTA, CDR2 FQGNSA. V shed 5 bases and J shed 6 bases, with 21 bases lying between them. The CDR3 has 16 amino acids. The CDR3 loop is CASSAWQPGRFDTQYF. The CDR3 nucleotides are TGTGCCAGCAGCGCTTGGCAGCCGGGGAGATTTGATACGCAGTATTTT.

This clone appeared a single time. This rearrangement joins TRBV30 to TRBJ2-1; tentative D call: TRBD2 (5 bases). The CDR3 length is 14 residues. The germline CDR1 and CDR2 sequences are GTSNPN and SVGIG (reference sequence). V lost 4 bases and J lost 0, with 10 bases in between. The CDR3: CAWMIANSYNEQFF. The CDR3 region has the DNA TGTGCCTGGATGATAGCGAACTCCTACAATGAGCAGTTCTTC.

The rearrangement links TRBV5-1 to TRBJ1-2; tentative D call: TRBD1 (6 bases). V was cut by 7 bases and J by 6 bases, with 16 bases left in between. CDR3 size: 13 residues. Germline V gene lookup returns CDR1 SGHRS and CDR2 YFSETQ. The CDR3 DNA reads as TGCGCCAGCTACAGGGAACAAGGGCATGGCTACACCTTC. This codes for CASYREQGHGYTF.

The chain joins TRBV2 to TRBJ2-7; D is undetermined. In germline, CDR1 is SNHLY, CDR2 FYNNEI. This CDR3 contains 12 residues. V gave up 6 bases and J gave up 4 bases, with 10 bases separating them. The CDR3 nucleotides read TGTGCCAGCAGACGAGCCCTGTACGAGCAGTACTTC. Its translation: CASRRALYEQYF.

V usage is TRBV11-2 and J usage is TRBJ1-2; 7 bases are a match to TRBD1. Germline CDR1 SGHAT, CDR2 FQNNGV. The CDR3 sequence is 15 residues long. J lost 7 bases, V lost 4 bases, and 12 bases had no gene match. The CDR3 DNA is TGTGCCAGCAGCTCCCCCCGGAGGGGGCGGGCTGGCTACACCTTC. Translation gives CASSSPRRGRAGYTF.

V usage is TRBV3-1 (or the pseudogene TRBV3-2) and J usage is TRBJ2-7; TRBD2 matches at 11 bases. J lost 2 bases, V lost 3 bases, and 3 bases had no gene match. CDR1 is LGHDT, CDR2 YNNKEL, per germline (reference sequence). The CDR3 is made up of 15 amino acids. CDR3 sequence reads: CASSHGTSGAYEQYF. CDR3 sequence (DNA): TGTGCCAGCAGCCACGGGACTAGCGGAGCCTACGAGCAGTACTTC.

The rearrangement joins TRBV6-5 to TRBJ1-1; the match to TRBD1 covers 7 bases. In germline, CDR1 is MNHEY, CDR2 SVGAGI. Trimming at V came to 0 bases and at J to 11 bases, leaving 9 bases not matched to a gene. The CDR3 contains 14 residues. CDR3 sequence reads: CASSYSMGQSSAFF. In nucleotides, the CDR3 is TGTGCCAGCAGTTACTCGATGGGACAGTCATCGGCTTTCTTT.

The CDR3 coding sequence is TGCGCCAGCAGCCGAGGACAGGGAGGGAAATACAATGAGCAGTTCTTC. This encodes CASSRGQGGKYNEQFF. V is TRBV4-3 and J is TRBJ2-1; tentatively, D is TRBD1 (8 bases). The CDR3 is 16 residues long. V was clipped by 4 bases and J by 4 bases, with 17 bases between them. CDR1 LGHNA and CDR2 YSLEER come from the germline V gene.

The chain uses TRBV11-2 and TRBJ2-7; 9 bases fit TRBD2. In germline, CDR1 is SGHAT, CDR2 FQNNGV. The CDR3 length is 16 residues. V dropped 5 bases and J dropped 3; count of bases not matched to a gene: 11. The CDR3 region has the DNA TGTGCCAGCAGCGACACGCCGGGACTAGCTAACTACGAGCAGTACTTC. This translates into CASSDTPGLANYEQYF.

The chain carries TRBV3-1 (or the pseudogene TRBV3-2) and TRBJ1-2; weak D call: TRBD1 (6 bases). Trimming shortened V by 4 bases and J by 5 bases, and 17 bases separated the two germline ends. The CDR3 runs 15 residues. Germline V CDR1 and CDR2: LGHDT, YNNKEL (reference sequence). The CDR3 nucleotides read TGTGCCAGCAGCCGGAGTGGCAGGGGTGGGTATGGCTACACCTTC. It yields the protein CASSRSGRGGYGYTF.

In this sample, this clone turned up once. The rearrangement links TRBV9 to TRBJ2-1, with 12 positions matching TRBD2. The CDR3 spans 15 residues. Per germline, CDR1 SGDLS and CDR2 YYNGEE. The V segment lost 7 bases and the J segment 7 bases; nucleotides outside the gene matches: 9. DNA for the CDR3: TGTGCCAGCGGGCTAGCGGGAGGGCCATTTAATGAGCAGTTCTTC. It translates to CASGLAGGPFNEQFF.

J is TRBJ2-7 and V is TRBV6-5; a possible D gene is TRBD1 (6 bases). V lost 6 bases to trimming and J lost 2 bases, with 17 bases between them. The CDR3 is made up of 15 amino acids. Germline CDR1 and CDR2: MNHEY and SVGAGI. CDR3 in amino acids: CASSARTGTTYEQYF. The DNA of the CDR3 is TGTGCCAGCAGCGCACGAACAGGGACGACCTACGAGCAGTACTTC.

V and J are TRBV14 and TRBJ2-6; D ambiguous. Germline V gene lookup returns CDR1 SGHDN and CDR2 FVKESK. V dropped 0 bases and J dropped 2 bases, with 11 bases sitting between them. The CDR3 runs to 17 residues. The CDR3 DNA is TGTGCCAGCAGCCAAGAACTACTGGTCACTGGGGCCAACGTCCTGACTTTC. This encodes CASSQELLVTGANVLTF.

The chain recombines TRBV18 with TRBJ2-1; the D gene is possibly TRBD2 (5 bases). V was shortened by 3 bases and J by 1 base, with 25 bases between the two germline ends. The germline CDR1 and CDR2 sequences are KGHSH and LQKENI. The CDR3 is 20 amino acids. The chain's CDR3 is CASSPRAGLALIRSYNEQFF. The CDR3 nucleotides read TGTGCCAGCTCACCGCGGGCCGGATTGGCCCTCATAAGATCCTACAATGAGCAGTTCTTC. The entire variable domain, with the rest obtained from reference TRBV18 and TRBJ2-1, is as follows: NAGVMQNPRHLVRRRGQEARLRCSPMKGHSHVYWYRQLPEEGLKFMVYLQKENIIDESGMPKERFSAEFPKEGPSILRIQQVVRGDSAAYFCASSPRAGLALIRSYNEQFFGPGTRLTVL.

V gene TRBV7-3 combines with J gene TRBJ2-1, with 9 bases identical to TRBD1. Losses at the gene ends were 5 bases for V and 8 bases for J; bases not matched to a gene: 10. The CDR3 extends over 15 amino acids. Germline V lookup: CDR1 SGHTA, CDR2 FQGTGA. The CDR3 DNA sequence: TGTGCCAGCAGCCGACCCGGGACAGGGTCATATGAGCAGTTCTTC. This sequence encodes CASSRPGTGSYEQFF.

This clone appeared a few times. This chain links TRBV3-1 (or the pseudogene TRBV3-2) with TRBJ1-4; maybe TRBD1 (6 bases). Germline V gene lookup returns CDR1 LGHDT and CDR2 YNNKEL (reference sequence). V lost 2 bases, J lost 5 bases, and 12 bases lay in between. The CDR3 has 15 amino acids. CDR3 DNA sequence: TGTGCCAGCAGCCAAAGCCCGGGGGGCAATGAAAAACTGTTTTTT. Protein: CASSQSPGGNEKLFF.

For the CDR3, the DNA is TGTGCCAGCAGCTATCACGGGACCTACGAGCAGTACTTC. Amino acids: CASSYHGTYEQYF. V is TRBV5-6 and J is TRBJ2-7; possibly TRBD2 for D (5 bases). The CDR3 extends over 13 amino acids. The V gene lost 3 bases and the J gene lost 2 bases, with 9 bases spanning the gap. The germline V gene encodes CDR1 SGHDT and CDR2 YYEEEE.

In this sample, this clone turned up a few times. CDR3 DNA: TGTGCCTGGACTAGCGGGGGCGCCGGGGAGCTGTTTTTT. Encoded protein: CAWTSGGAGELFF. This sequence joins TRBV30 and TRBJ2-2; 10 bases line up with TRBD2. The CDR3 extends over 13 amino acids. Trimming cost V 4 bases and J 6 bases; bases outside gene matches: 2. In germline, CDR1 is GTSNPN, CDR2 SVGIG (reference sequence).

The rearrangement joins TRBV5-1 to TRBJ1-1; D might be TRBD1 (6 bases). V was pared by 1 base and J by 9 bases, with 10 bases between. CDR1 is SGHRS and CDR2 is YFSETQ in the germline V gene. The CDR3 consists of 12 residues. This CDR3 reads CASSLTGNQAFF. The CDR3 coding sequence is TGCGCCAGCAGCTTGACAGGGAATCAAGCTTTCTTT.

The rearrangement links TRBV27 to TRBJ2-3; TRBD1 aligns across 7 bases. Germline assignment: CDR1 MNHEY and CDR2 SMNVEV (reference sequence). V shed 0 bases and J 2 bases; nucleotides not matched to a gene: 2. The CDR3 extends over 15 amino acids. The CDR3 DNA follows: TGTGCCAGCAGTTTATCGGGGACAGTCACAGATACGCAGTATTTT. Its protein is CASSLSGTVTDTQYF.

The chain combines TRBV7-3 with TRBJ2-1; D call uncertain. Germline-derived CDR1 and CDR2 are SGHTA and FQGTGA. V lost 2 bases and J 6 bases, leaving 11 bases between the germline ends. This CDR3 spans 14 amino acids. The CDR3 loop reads CASSLGPPGNEQFF. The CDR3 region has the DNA TGTGCCAGCAGCTTAGGGCCCCCCGGCAATGAGCAGTTCTTC.

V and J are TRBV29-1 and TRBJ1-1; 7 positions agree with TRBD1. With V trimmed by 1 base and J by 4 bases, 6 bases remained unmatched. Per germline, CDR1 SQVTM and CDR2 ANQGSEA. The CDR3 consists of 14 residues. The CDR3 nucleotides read TGCAGCGTTGAAGGACAGGGTTTCGGCACTGAAGCTTTCTTT. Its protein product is CSVEGQGFGTEAFF.

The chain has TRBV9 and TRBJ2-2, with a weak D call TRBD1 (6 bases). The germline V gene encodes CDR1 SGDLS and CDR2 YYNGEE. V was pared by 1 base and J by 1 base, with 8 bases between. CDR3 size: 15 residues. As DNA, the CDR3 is TGTGCCAGCAGCGTACGGACAGAGAACACCGGGGAGCTGTTTTTT. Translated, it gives CASSVRTENTGELFF. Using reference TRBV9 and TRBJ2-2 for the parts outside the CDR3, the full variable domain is DSGVTQTPKHLITATGQRVTLRCSPRSGDLSVYWYQQSLDQGLQFLIQYYNGEERAKGNILERFSAQQFPDLHSELNLSSLELGDSALYFCASSVRTENTGELFFGEGSRLTVL.

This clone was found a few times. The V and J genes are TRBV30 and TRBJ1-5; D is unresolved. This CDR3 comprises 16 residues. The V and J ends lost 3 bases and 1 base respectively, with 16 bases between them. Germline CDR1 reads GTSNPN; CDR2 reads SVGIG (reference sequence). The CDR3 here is CAWRPPGTGSNQPQHF. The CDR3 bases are TGTGCCTGGAGGCCACCGGGAACGGGAAGCAATCAGCCCCAGCATTTT.

CDR3 amino acids: CATSDSPRSGQAYTEAFF. CDR3 coding DNA: TGTGCCACCAGTGATTCGCCGAGATCGGGACAGGCTTACACTGAAGCTTTCTTT. This rearrangement joins TRBV24-1 to TRBJ1-1, with 8 bases fitting TRBD1. Looked up from germline, CDR1 is KGHDR and CDR2 is SFDVKD. The CDR3 runs 18 residues. With 2 bases clipped from V and 3 bases from J, the junction kept 13 bases outside the gene matches.

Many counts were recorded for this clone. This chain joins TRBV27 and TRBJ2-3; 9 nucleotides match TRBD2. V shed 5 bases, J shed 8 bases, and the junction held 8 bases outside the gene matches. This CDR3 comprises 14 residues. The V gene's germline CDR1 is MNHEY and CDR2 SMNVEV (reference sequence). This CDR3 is CASSPSGDAGTQYF. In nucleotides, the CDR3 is TGTGCCAGCAGTCCTAGCGGGGACGCCGGTACGCAGTATTTT.

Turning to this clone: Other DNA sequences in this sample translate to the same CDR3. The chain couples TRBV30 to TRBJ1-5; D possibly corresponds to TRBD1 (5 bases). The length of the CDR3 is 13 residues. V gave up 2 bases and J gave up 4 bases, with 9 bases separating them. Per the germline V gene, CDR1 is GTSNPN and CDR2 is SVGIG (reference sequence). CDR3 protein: CAWSSRGNQPQHF. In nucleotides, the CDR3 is TGTGCCTGGAGTAGTCGGGGGAATCAGCCCCAGCATTTT.

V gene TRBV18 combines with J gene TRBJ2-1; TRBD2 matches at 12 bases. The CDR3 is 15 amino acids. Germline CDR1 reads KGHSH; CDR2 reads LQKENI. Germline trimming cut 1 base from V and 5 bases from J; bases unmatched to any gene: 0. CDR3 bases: TGTGCCAGCTCACCACGGACTAGCGGGGACAATGAGCAGTTCTTC. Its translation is CASSPRTSGDNEQFF. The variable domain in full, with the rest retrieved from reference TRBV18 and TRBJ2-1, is NAGVMQNPRHLVRRRGQEARLRCSPMKGHSHVYWYRQLPEEGLKFMVYLQKENIIDESGMPKERFSAEFPKEGPSILRIQQVVRGDSAAYFCASSPRTSGDNEQFFGPGTRLTVL.